This TCR beta chain was obtained from a study of blood T cell repertoires in COVID-19. Study information: Samples representing acute and convalescent COVID-19 were sourced from the United States, Italy and Spain. The cDNA or gDNA used as material had been derived from T cells, B-cell-depleted T cells, or PBMCs.

Original analysis: Nucleated cell number was recorded as an estimate derived from reference gene primer amplification. The table came from immunoSEQ multiplex PCR; TCRdb's copy has only in-frame clones and leaves some out. V and J calls and clone size come straight from that table; D and trimming were deduced from the DNA. The table lists about 190,000 clones, approximately 91% of them singletons. The clonotype comes from a man younger than 30 with active or convalescent COVID-19. Material: peripheral blood.

The CDR3 DNA sequence: TGTGCCAGCAGCGTGGGAGGGGCGCACGACGAGCAGTACTTC. This codes for CASSVGGAHDEQYF. The J gene is TRBJ2-7, the V gene TRBV9, with 7 bases that match TRBD2. Germline V gene data show CDR1 as SGDLS and CDR2 as YYNGEE. The CDR3 is made up of 14 amino acids. The trim removed 2 bases at V and 5 bases at J, leaving 7 bases unmatched.